Reported below is one T cell receptor (beta chain). No antigen is known for it. The input lacks base qualities; no much larger clone sits a single base away. Library generation was performed with the immunoSEQ multiplex PCR assay. The multiplex PCR relied on a mix of 60 forward primers for TCR Vbeta segments and 13 reverse primers for TCR Jbeta segments. The CDR3 region of rearranged TCR beta genes was amplified from genomic DNA by a multiplex PCR assay. On the Illumina HiSeq System, the amplified TCR beta libraries were sequenced as 87-base-pair reads. The paper's processing steps were these. In a later analysis, about 80 million unique TCR beta chains were counted across the roughly 610 repertoires, and approximately 11 million of these chains were shared by at least two donors. Raw reads were error-corrected and collapsed into unique sequences with a nearest-neighbor algorithm that merged closely related sequences to remove PCR and sequencing errors. V, D and J gene segments were assigned by aligning CDR3 sequences to IMGT reference sequences. For a sequence to be retained, a match of at least six nucleotides was required to both a V gene segment and a J gene segment. A rearrangement counted as productive if the CDR3 had no stop codons and remained in frame with V and J, and every other rearrangement counted as non-productive. Following IMGT convention, CDR3 was defined as the stretch from the second conserved V-encoded cysteine to the conserved J-encoded phenylalanine. Sequences without an unambiguous match to a single V gene segment were excluded from the earlier analysis of about 630 of the donors. An earlier analysis of about 600 of the donors called V segments functional above 56.7% productive rearrangements and segregating when the between-donor standard deviation exceeded 5%. A statistical classification framework was built for diagnosing cytomegalovirus status from the catalog of TCR beta chain sequences. A later analysis assigned V and J genes by comparing TCR nucleotide sequences with IMGT/GENE-DB human TR gene sequences. A later analysis assigned CDR3 sequences and most-parsimonious VDJ recombination scenarios with the TCRdist pipeline. In a later analysis, each TCR beta chain was defined by its CDR3 amino acid sequence together with its V-gene family, and reads lacking a unique V-gene family were excluded. To address suspected cross-contamination and a sequencing artifact, a later analysis removed a few hundred highly shared, low-generation-probability nucleotide sequences. In a later analysis, a clonal expansion index was calculated for each public chain from normalized within-repertoire ranks of inferred template counts. Generation probabilities in a later analysis came from a VDJ recombination model fitted to out-of-frame rearrangements, and those results were checked against IGoR. Hypergeometric tests were used in a later analysis to score TCR-TCR, TCR-HLA and TCR-CMV co-occurrence, with a repertoire-size bias correction applied to the TCR pairs. In a later analysis, false discovery rates were estimated by permuting HLA or CMV assignments 20 times. In a later analysis, co-occurring TCRs were grouped using DBSCAN, and TCRdist sequence similarity was added for clustering within HLA-allele-positive subsets. Repertoires with fewer than 30,000 or more than 120,000 public chains were left out of co-occurrence clustering, as were five repertoires with anomalous nucleotide sharing. The table was pulled from immuneACCESS by TCRdb, which kept in-frame rearrangements only. Such tables lose some clones; where checked, under half of the loss comes from unresolved V genes, and the rest has no known cause. Clone size and the V and J calls come from that table; the DNA yielded D and trimming. Here the sample has about 120,000 clones; 82% occur a single time. Clones ranked in the top ten supply 2.5% of the sample.

The data belong to a study of cytomegalovirus exposure and HLA in healthy donors (dated by TCRdb to 2016 to 2017). Context from the whole study: According to an earlier analysis of a few hundred of the donors, roughly 180 million T cells yielded some 110 million unique TCR beta sequences and around 300 Gb of sequence data. About 300 gigabases of sequencing data and 70 million to 85 million unique TCR sequences were included in an early release covering about 700 HLA-typed donors. The genetic ancestry cluster associated with self-reported Caucasian donors included around 76% of the roughly 380 genotyped donors. The study was designed to test whether signatures of past pathogen exposure could be identified by cataloging public T cell receptors. Using immunosequencing, the study profiled T cell repertoires from about 610 subjects and related those repertoires to cytomegalovirus serostatus. In addition to the first cohort of 666 subjects, a separate validation cohort of over 90 different subjects was used. To predict cytomegalovirus infection status, the study combined high-throughput TCR immunosequencing, statistical association of individual TCRs with disease status, and machine learning. A later analysis re-analyzed previously published TCR beta repertoires from about 730 donors and added high-resolution HLA genotyping to study TCR occurrence patterns. Rather than using new phenotypic data, the later analysis identified candidate immune exposures from TCR beta sequences and from how often those sequences occurred across donors. An earlier analysis of several hundred of the donors used high-throughput TCR beta sequencing to judge whether each TCR beta V gene segment behaved as functional or pseudogenic. Alongside the repertoire data, information on donor age, sex, ethnicity and CMV serostatus was compiled. A later genetic analysis took genome-wide SNP genotypes for about 55% of the 666 donors and used that subset as a discovery cohort. Every discovery cohort repertoire had been produced on one sequencing platform. Both class I and class II loci were covered by HLA typing, at four-digit resolution. The number of donors typed differed by locus, with about 629-630 for A, B, C, DRB1 and DQB1, roughly 550 for DQA1, some 570 for DPA1, and over 400 for DPB1. Because of strong linkage in the cohort, roughly 5 DR-DQ haplotypes were treated as single units for association and clustering. Across about 380 genotyped donors of the cohort, an average of approximately 200,000 unique TCR beta nucleotide sequences per donor were sequenced, and approximately 19% of those sequences were non-productive. Overall study outcomes, separate from this receptor: Cytomegalovirus status was reported to be diagnosed by the classifier with high specificity and sensitivity in both the original and validation cohorts. In a later genetic analysis, a missense DCLRE1C variant was associated with V-gene and J-gene trimming of TCR beta chains, and the association was replicated in an independent cohort. A further reported finding was that TCR beta sequences accurately predicted the HLA-A and HLA-B alleles for most subjects in the first cohort. Because HLA typing was unavailable for some donors at each locus, only the typed subset was used in association tests. While some public TCRs were present in many individuals, most TCR sequences turned up only very rarely across donors. Correlated functional status among segregating V segments might reflect linkage disequilibrium, but an unknown experimental factor could not be ruled out. According to the authors, the approach could potentially be generalized to other disease states and immunological phenotypes. Roughly uniform sequencing depth across donors was assumed in presence/absence analyses, although this assumption may not hold. CMV serostatus was the only immune exposure information available for the cohort. According to a later genetic analysis, donors in an Asian-associated ancestry cluster had fewer N-insertions in productive TCRs than the roughly 700-donor mean. Because counts were too low, more than 15 rarely observed V segments, including chromosome 9 orphons, were left out of the earlier analysis of some 640 of the donors. A later analysis reported that several top co-occurrence clusters appeared linked to parvovirus B19, influenza, CMV and Epstein-Barr virus. At a false discovery rate of 0.05, a later analysis linked 15,000 to 20,000 TCR beta sequences to specific HLA alleles. In vitro tests confirmed that a few of the cytomegalovirus-associated TCR beta chains recognize cytomegalovirus antigens. In the study, some 180 TCR beta chains were listed as associated with cytomegalovirus. Most CMV-associated TCR beta chains appeared to be HLA-restricted in a later analysis, and the HLA associations seemed to be driven largely by CMV exposure. Assigning TCR associations to individual alleles was difficult when HLA alleles, especially DR and DQ, strongly co-occurred. Broadly in line with IMGT annotations, most TCR beta V segments showed up in productive rearrangements about 87% or about 30% of the time in an earlier analysis of a few hundred of the donors. A later analysis found that TCR association rates varied across HLA loci, with DRB1 alleles showing the most associated TCRs and HLA-C alleles the fewest. The cohort was sequenced for TCR beta chains only, and without alpha or paired-chain data the features that could be detected were limited. The sequencing pipeline was judged likely to have produced a cluster of highly shared sequence variants as a technical artifact. In a later analysis, HLA-associated TCR beta chains showed more clonal expansion and lower generation probabilities than non-associated chains that were equally common.

The cohort comprised under 700 healthy bone marrow donors. Cohort members were all nominally healthy when sampled, although unrecorded immune exposures were likely present. The donor tested CMV seronegative, placing the donor among the 350 or so seronegative members of the cohort. A peripheral blood sample was provided by each donor, and peripheral blood mononuclear cells were used for TCR beta sequencing. The Qiagen DNeasy Blood Extraction Kit was used to extract genomic DNA from the blood cell samples. The sequence was collected from a woman aged 18-30 years in good health and CMV-seronegative. Sequencing was performed on PBMCs.

The sequence in DNA is TGCGCCAGCAGCTTGGGTGGTTCGGGCACCGGGGAGCTGTTTTTT. It codes for CASSLGGSGTGELFF. This chain is built from TRBV5-1 and TRBJ2-2; the D gene is not confidently resolved. Counted from cysteine to phenylalanine, this CDR3 has 15 amino acids. Here the CDR3 DNA is all that survives: 45 bases in frame from base 1. V drops 0 bases and J drops 4 bases, leaving 10 bases in between. The germline V gene gives CDR1 as SGHRS and CDR2 as YFSETQ.